This T cell receptor (beta chain) was captured in a study of technical replicates of blood from a few donors. Libraries were prepared by immunoSEQ multiplex PCR; TCRdb keeps only in-frame clonotypes and omits some of them. Counted here are 66,000 or so clones, roughly 88% occurring once; the ten biggest clones make up around 5%. Germline trimming cut 0 bases from V and 8 bases from J; bases unmatched to any gene: 5. Germline values: CDR1 MNHNS, CDR2 SASEGT. The CDR3 loop spans 14 amino acids. This sequence originates from a human donor in good health. Some clones in this sample may be carry-over from other donors' samples. Sequenced sample: PBMCs. The chain combines TRBV6-1 with TRBJ1-2; 8 nucleotides match TRBD1. The CDR3 sequence is CASSEAGTGNGYTF. The CDR3 nucleotides are TGTGCCAGCAGTGAAGCAGGGACAGGTAACGGCTACACCTTC.